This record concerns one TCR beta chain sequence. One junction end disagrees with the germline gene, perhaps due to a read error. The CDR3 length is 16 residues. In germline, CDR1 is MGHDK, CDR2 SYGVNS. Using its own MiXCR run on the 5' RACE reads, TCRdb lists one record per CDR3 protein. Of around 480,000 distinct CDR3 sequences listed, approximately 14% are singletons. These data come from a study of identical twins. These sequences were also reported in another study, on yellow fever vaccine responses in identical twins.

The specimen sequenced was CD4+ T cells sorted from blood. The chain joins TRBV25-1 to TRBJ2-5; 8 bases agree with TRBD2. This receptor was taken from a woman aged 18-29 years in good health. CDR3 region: CASSERGSGTQEIQYF. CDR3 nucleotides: TGTGCCAGCAGTGAACGGGGTAGCGGGACCCAAGAGATCCAGTACTTC.